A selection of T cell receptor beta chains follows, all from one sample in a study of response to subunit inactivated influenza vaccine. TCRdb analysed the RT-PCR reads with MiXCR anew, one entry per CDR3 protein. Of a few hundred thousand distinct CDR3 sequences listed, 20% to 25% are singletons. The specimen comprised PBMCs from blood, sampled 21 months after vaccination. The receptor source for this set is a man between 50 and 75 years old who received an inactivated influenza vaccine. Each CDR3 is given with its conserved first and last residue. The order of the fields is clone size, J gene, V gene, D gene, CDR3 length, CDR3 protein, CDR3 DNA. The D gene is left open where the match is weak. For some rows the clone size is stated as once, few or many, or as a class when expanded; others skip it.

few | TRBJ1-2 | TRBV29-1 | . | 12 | CSVHYWDIGYTF | TGCAGCGTTCATTACTGGGACATTGGCTACACCTTC
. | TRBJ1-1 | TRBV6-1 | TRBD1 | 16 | CASSPGTGGIDTEAFF | TGTGCCAGCAGCCCCGGGACAGGGGGCATCGACACTGAAGCTTTCTTT
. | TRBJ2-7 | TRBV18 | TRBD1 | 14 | CASSGGQGSYEQYF | TGTGCCAGCTCTGGGGGACAGGGGAGTTACGAGCAGTACTTC
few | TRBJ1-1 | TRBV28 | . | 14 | CASSLRGARTEAFF | TGTGCCAGCAGTTTAAGGGGGGCGAGGACTGAAGCTTTCTTT
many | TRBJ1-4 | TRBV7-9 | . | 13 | CASSLDLGEKLFF | TGTGCCAGCAGCTTAGATCTCGGTGAAAAACTGTTTTTT
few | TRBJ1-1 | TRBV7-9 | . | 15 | CASSLELGRKTEAFF | TGTGCCAGCAGCTTAGAACTGGGACGGAAGACTGAAGCTTTCTTT
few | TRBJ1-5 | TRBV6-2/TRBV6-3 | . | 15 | CASSKLRDSNQPQHF | TGTGCCAGCAGCAAACTCAGGGATAGCAATCAGCCCCAGCATTTT
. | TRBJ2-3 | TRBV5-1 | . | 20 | CASSSQPTGTRQTSTDTQYF | TGCGCCAGCAGCTCACAACCTACAGGGACCCGGCAGACTAGCACAGATACGCAGTATTTT
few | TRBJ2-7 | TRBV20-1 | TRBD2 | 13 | CSARREGLGEQYF | TGCAGTGCTAGGCGGGAGGGCCTAGGGGAGCAGTACTTC
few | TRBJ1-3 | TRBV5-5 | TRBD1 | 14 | CASSLPGQGYTIYF | TGTGCCAGCAGCTTACCGGGACAGGGTTACACCATATATTTT
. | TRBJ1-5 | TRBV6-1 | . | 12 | CAAGGSNQPQHF | TGTGCAGCGGGGGGGTCAAATCAGCCCCAGCATTTT
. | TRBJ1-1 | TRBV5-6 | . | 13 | CASSARQGNEAFF | TGTGCCAGCAGCGCTCGACAAGGTAATGAAGCTTTCTTT
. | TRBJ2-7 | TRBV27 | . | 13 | CASSLYQSYEQYF | TGTGCCAGCAGTTTATACCAGTCCTACGAGCAGTACTTC
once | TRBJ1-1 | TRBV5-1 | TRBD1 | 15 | CASSIGQGGGRETFF | TGCGCCAGCAGCATCGGACAGGGAGGGGGTCGGGAGACTTTCTTT
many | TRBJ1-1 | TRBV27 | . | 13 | CASSLSKWTEAFF | TGTGCCAGCAGTTTATCGAAGTGGACTGAAGCTTTCTTT
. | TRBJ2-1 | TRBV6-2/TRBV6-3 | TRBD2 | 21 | CASSYSGGRSNYLRYWDEQFF | TGTGCCAGCAGTTATAGCGGGGGTCGGTCGAACTACCTACGATACTGGGACGAGCAGTTCTTC
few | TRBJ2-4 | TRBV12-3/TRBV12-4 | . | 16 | CASSPGLLMAKNIQYF | TGTGCCAGCAGTCCCGGACTACTAATGGCCAAAAACATTCAGTACTTC
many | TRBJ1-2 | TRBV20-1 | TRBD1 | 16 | CSPRSRDRVADYGYTF | TGCAGTCCGCGTTCCCGGGACAGGGTAGCGGACTATGGCTACACCTTC
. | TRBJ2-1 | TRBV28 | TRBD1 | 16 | CASSQTGGASYNEQFF | TGTGCCAGCAGTCAAACAGGGGGCGCTTCTTACAATGAGCAGTTCTTC
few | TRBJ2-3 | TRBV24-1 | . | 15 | CATSATDEGTDTQYF | TGTGCCACCAGTGCGACTGACGAGGGCACAGATACGCAGTATTTT
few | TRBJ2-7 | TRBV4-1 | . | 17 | CASSQEPQGYLLYEQYF | TGCGCCAGCAGCCAAGAGCCACAGGGATACCTTCTCTACGAGCAGTACTTC
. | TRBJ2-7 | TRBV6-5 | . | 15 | CASSLSGHTLYEQYF | TGTGCCAGCAGTCTTAGCGGACATACCCTCTACGAGCAGTACTTC
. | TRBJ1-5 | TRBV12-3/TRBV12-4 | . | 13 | CASSLESRGAQHF | TGTGCCAGCAGTTTAGAGTCTAGAGGGGCCCAGCATTTT
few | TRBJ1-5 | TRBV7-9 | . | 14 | CASSHSGSNQPQHF | TGTGCCAGCAGCCACTCAGGGAGCAATCAGCCCCAGCATTTT
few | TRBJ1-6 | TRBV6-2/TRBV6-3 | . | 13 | CASLDSQYSPLHF | TGTGCCAGCTTGGACAGCCAATATTCACCCCTCCACTTT
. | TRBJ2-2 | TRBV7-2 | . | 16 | CASSLAAPAATGELFF | TGTGCCAGCAGCTTAGCAGCCCCAGCGGCGACCGGGGAGCTGTTTTTT
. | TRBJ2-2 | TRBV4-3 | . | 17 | CASSQEQGRGRTGELFF | TGCGCCAGCAGCCAAGAGCAGGGCAGGGGACGCACCGGGGAGCTGTTTTTT
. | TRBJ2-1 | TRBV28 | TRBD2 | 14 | CASRSGRARNEQFF | TGTGCCAGCAGGAGCGGGAGGGCCCGGAATGAGCAGTTCTTC
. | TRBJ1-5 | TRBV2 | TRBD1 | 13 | CATGGEGNQPQHF | TGTGCCACAGGGGGCGAGGGCAATCAGCCCCAGCATTTT
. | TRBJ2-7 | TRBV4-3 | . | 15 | CASSQDLGGIDEQYF | TGCGCCAGCAGCCAAGACTTAGGGGGGATCGACGAGCAGTACTTC
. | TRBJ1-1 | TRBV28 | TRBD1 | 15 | CASGFWTGANTEAFF | TGTGCCAGCGGTTTCTGGACAGGGGCGAACACTGAAGCTTTCTTT
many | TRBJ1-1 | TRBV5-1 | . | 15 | CASSQGESSNTEAFF | TGCGCCAGCAGCCAAGGGGAGAGCTCGAACACTGAAGCTTTCTTT
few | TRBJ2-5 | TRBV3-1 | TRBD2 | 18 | CASSQGRLAGVGQETQYF | TGTGCCAGCAGCCAAGGACGACTAGCGGGAGTAGGGCAAGAGACCCAGTACTTC
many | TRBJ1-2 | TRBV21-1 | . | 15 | CASRDIGQGSSGYTF | TGTGCCAGCAGGGACATTGGACAGGGTTCATCTGGCTACACCTTC
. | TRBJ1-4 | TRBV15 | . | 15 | CATSRTGATNEKLFF | TGTGCCACCAGCAGAACGGGGGCCACTAATGAAAAACTGTTTTTT
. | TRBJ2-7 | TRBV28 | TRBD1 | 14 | CASSPGTVGYEQYF | TGTGCCAGCAGTCCCGGGACAGTTGGCTACGAGCAGTACTTC
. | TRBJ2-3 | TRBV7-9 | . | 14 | CASSRTQQEGTQYF | TGTGCCAGCAGCCGGACCCAACAGGAGGGTACGCAGTATTTT
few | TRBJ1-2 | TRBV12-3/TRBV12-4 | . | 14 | CASSLDRINYGYTF | TGTGCCAGCAGCCTAGACAGGATTAACTATGGCTACACCTTC
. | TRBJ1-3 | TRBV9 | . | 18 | CASSPRTGGLGSGNTIYF | TGTGCCAGCAGCCCAAGGACGGGGGGCCTAGGCTCTGGAAACACCATATATTTT
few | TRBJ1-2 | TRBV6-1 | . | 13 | CASSLAGSYGYTF | TGTGCCAGCAGTCTGGCGGGTAGCTATGGCTACACCTTC
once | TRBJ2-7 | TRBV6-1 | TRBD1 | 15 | CASSPSTGNGDEQYF | TGTGCCAGCAGTCCGTCGACAGGGAACGGCGACGAGCAGTACTTC
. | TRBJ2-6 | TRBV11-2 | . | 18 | CASSRTRFNNSGANVLTF | TGTGCCAGCAGCCGCACCCGGTTCAACAACTCTGGGGCCAACGTCCTGACTTTC
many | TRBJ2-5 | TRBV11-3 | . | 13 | CASSLRSQETQYF | TGTGCCAGCAGCTTAAGAAGCCAAGAGACCCAGTACTTC
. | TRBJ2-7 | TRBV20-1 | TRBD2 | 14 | CSAISLAGVHEQYF | TGCAGTGCTATTTCACTAGCGGGAGTCCACGAGCAGTACTTC
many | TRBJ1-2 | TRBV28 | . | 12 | CASSLTDYGYTF | TGTGCCAGCAGTTTAACGGATTATGGCTACACCTTC
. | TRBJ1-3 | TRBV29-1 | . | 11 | CSVIKGGTIYF | TGCAGCGTCATTAAAGGCGGCACCATATATTTT
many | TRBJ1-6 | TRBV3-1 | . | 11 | CASSLSGPLHF | TGTGCCAGCAGCCTGTCCGGGCCCCTCCACTTT
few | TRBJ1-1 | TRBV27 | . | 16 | CASSPRGFWVNTEAFF | TGTGCCAGCAGTCCGAGGGGCTTTTGGGTGAACACTGAAGCTTTCTTT
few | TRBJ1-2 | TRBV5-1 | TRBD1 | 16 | CASSLWDRGTLFGYTF | TGCGCCAGCAGCCTATGGGACAGGGGGACCCTTTTTGGCTACACCTTC
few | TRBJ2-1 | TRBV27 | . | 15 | CASSLYGGPYNEQFF | TGTGCCAGCAGTTTATATGGGGGCCCCTACAATGAGCAGTTCTTC
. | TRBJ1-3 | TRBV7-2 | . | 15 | CASSLEGLGGNTIYF | TGTGCCAGCAGCTTAGAGGGTTTAGGAGGAAACACCATATATTTT